This T cell receptor (beta chain) is drawn from a study of T cell repertoires in cytomegalovirus infection. Study information: From public TCR beta signatures came an indication of both CMV infection and matching HLA type. General observations from the study: The response measured ex vivo was dominated by TCR beta clonotypes (HLA-C-restricted and CMV-specific).

This clonotype occurred a few times. Its antigen is undetermined. TCRdb processed the reads anew with MiXCR; each CDR3 protein has one entry. The sample includes hundreds of thousands of distinct CDR3 sequences, roughly 31% of them seen just once. The germline CDR1 and CDR2 sequences are MDHEN and SYDVKM. The junction had 7 bases not matched to a gene; V was cut back by 5 bases and J by 6 bases. The CDR3 extends over 14 amino acids. The sample consisted of cultured CD8+ T cells from PBMCs, taken from culture after CMV antigen stimulation. The receptor was derived from a human donor in good health (CMV status not recorded). Some clones in this sample may be carry-over from other donors' samples. The J gene is TRBJ2-1, the V gene TRBV28; 7 nucleotides align to TRBD1. Written as DNA, the CDR3 is TGTGCCAGCAGTCCGTATACAGGGGCCAATGAGCAGTTCTTC. Translating it yields CASSPYTGANEQFF.